The clone carrying this T cell receptor beta chain was seen only a few times. Additional DNA sequences in this sample encode the identical CDR3. The source of the sample is a study of cytomegalovirus exposure and HLA in healthy donors. CDR3 length: 14 residues. V was pared by 1 base and J by 1 base, with 7 bases between. From germline, CDR1 is SGHAT and CDR2 FQNNGV. The PCR ran on 60 Vbeta and 13 Jbeta primers. Assay used: immunoSEQ multiplex PCR; TCRdb lists only in-frame clones, some missing. The sample carries approximately 100,000 clones, 74% recorded once. The specimen sequenced was PBMCs. This chain uses TRBV11-2 with TRBJ1-1; the D gene is possibly TRBD1 (5 bases). This receptor was obtained from a male donor in good health and CMV-seronegative. CDR3 in amino acids: CASSLARGNTEAFF. The CDR3 nucleotides read TGTGCCAGCAGCTTAGCTAGGGGGAACACTGAAGCTTTCTTT.